Listed here are 17 T cell receptor beta chains from one sample, sequenced in a study of T-cell memory formation after mild COVID-19. TCRdb passed the 5' RACE reads through MiXCR, listing each CDR3 protein once. The table lists roughly 190,000 distinct CDR3 sequences, more than 9% of them singletons. Specimen: PBMCs or a T cell subset sorted from them (not recorded which). These receptors were collected from a man aged 18 to 30 who had mild COVID-19 (a few samples of this study predate the infection). Cell type and time point are not known.

This clonotype was observed a few times. V usage is TRBV2 and J usage is TRBJ1-2; D is unresolved. The CDR3 sequence is 15 residues long. Germline CDR1 is SNHLY and CDR2 is FYNNEI. V shed 3 bases and J shed 4 bases, with 15 bases lying between them. CDR3 bases: TGTGCCAGCAGTGATTGGGCCTTTCGTGGCTATGGCTACACCTTC. Translated, it gives CASSDWAFRGYGYTF.

The rearrangement uses TRBV4-2 and TRBJ2-2; D might be TRBD1 or TRBD2, each matching 6 bases. The CDR3 loop spans 16 amino acids. Germline assignment: CDR1 LGHNA and CDR2 YNFKEQ. Deletions cut 0 bases from V and 7 bases from J, with 15 bases between. Written as DNA, the CDR3 is TGTGCCAGCAGCCAAGAGGGGGGCAGGGTGGACGGGGAGCTGTTTTTT. Translation: CASSQEGGRVDGELFF.

This clonotype was seen only a few times. The chain uses TRBV18 and TRBJ1-5; D is undetermined. The CDR3 loop spans 14 amino acids. Germline CDR1 and CDR2: KGHSH and LQKENI. Trimming removed 2 bases at V and 4 bases at J, with 9 bases between. The CDR3 bases are TGTGCCAGCTCACCAGGTAGCGAGAATCAGCCCCAGCATTTT. It specifies CASSPGSENQPQHF.

In its sample, this clonotype was seen a few times. The rearrangement links TRBV27 to TRBJ2-3, with TRBD1 matching over 8 bases. From germline, CDR1 is MNHEY and CDR2 SMNVEV (reference sequence). The V gene end was trimmed by 5 bases and the J gene end by 4 bases; junction bases not matched to a gene: 8. The CDR3 spans 15 residues. CDR3 region: CASSRRQGLSDTQYF. The DNA for the CDR3 is TGTGCCAGCAGTCGCCGACAGGGGCTTTCAGATACGCAGTATTTT.

The chain is built from TRBV3-1 and TRBJ2-4, with 12 positions matching TRBD2. CDR1 LGHDT and CDR2 YNNKEL come from the germline V gene (reference sequence). The V segment lost 4 bases and the J segment 0 bases; nucleotides outside the gene matches: 1. The CDR3 has 16 residues. The DNA of the CDR3 is TGTGCCAGCAGCCCGGGACTAGCGGGAGCCAAAAACATTCAGTACTTC. Its protein is CASSPGLAGAKNIQYF. The full variable domain, its missing parts supplied by reference TRBV3-1 and TRBJ2-4, is DTAVSQTPKYLVTQMGNDKSIKCEQNLGHDTMYWYKQDSKKFLKIMFSYNNKELIINETVPNRFSPKSPDKAHLNLHINSLELGDSAVYFCASSPGLAGAKNIQYFGAGTRLSVL.

This clonotype has more than one count but fewer than ten. J is TRBJ1-1 and V is TRBV6-2 or TRBV6-3; D gene uncertain. CDR1 is MNHEY and CDR2 is SVGEGT in the germline V gene. The CDR3 consists of 14 residues. V gave up 2 bases and J gave up 0 bases, with 7 bases separating them. CDR3 in DNA: TGTGCCAGCAGTTACCTGGGGATGAACACTGAAGCTTTCTTT. It yields the protein CASSYLGMNTEAFF.

Only a few counts were recorded for this clonotype. The chain links TRBV20-1 to TRBJ2-5, with a tentative D call TRBD2 (6 bases). Trimming left V 5 bases short and J 3 bases short, with 16 bases between. CDR1 is DFQATT and CDR2 is SNEGSKA in the germline V gene (reference sequence). The CDR3 has 14 amino acids. This chain's CDR3 is CSALLGLAKETQYF. The CDR3 DNA is TGCAGTGCTCTCCTGGGACTGGCTAAAGAGACCCAGTACTTC.

This clonotype came up a few times. The chain combines TRBV5-1 with TRBJ1-2; D possibly corresponds to TRBD1 (5 bases). CDR1 and CDR2 (germline): SGHRS, YFSETQ. V was pared by 4 bases and J by 4 bases, with 17 bases between. This CDR3 is built from 15 residues. CDR3 in amino acids: CASSPRGQEGYGYTF. CDR3 DNA: TGCGCCAGCAGCCCTAGGGGCCAGGAAGGCTATGGCTACACCTTC.

The V gene is TRBV6-2 or TRBV6-3, the J gene TRBJ1-5; D not resolved. The CDR3 length is 14 residues. CDR1 is MNHEY and CDR2 is SVGEGT in the germline V gene. The V end was cut by 2 bases, the J end by 8 bases, with 13 bases between. CDR3 sequence reads: CASSYEAGYKPQHF. CDR3 in DNA: TGTGCCAGCAGTTACGAGGCAGGCTATAAGCCCCAGCATTTT.

Many counts were recorded for this clonotype. The chain joins TRBV6-2 or TRBV6-3 to TRBJ2-7, with 8 bases lining up with TRBD1. V lost 4 bases to trimming and J lost 4 bases; unmatched junction nucleotides: 9. Germline lookup yields CDR1 MNHEY and CDR2 SVGEGT. This CDR3 is 15 amino acids long. The CDR3 DNA sequence: TGTGCCAGCAGTTCGAGGACAGGGTTTACTTACGAGCAGTACGTC. This sequence encodes CASSSRTGFTYEQYV.

This clonotype has at least ten counts. This chain connects TRBV23-1 to TRBJ2-4; D possibly corresponds to TRBD2 (6 bases). Being an ORF, TRBV23-1 has a function that is uncertain. CDR3 size: 14 residues. With 0 bases removed from V and 8 bases from J, the gap between germline ends came to 11 bases. In DNA form, the CDR3 reads TGCGCCAGCAGTCAATCCGGGGGTGGTTACATTCAGTACTTC. Translating it yields CASSQSGGGYIQYF.

A few counts support this clonotype. V gene TRBV5-1 combines with J gene TRBJ2-5; 8 nucleotides match TRBD1. The CDR3 consists of 16 residues. V gave up 0 bases and J gave up 2 bases; unmatched junction bases: 6. The germline V gene has CDR1 SGHRS and CDR2 YFSETQ. CDR3: CASSLAPGQGQETQYF. For the CDR3, the DNA is TGCGCCAGCAGCTTGGCCCCTGGACAGGGACAAGAGACCCAGTACTTC.

This clonotype has more than one count but fewer than ten. The chain is built from TRBV7-3 and TRBJ1-1, with 7 bases fitting TRBD1. Germline V gives CDR1 SGHTA, CDR2 FQGTGA. This CDR3 spans 14 amino acids. Losses at the gene ends were 4 bases for V and 4 bases for J; bases not matched to a gene: 6. For the CDR3, the DNA is TGTGCCAGCAGCTCCCGTGCAGGGGGCACTGAAGCTTTCTTT. The encoded protein is CASSSRAGGTEAFF.

The chain joins TRBV28 to TRBJ2-2; TRBD2 matches 8 bases. Germline trimming cut 5 bases from V and 3 bases from J; bases unmatched to any gene: 8. This CDR3 spans 16 amino acids. CDR1 MDHEN and CDR2 SYDVKM come from the germline V gene. DNA of the CDR3: TGTGCCAGCAGTGCTTATAGCGGGGCCTACACCGGGGAGCTGTTTTTT. Its translation is CASSAYSGAYTGELFF.

A few counts support this clonotype. The chain combines TRBV29-1 with TRBJ1-4; 8 bases align to TRBD1. Germline V lookup: CDR1 SQVTM, CDR2 ANQGSEA. CDR3 size: 13 residues. J lost 8 bases, V lost 5 bases, and 7 bases had no gene match. The CDR3: CSVSRTGTEKLFF. The CDR3 coding sequence is TGCAGCGTTAGTAGGACAGGGACCGAAAAACTGTTTTTT.

The chain carries TRBV6-2 or TRBV6-3 and TRBJ1-5; a possible D gene is TRBD1 (5 bases). Germline loops: CDR1 MNHEY, CDR2 SVGEGT. V was clipped by 5 bases and J by 6 bases, with 17 bases between them. The CDR3 covers 15 residues. CDR3 coding DNA: TGTGCCAGCAGTCACCTGGGGGGTATGGGTCAGCCCCAGCATTTT. Residues: CASSHLGGMGQPQHF.

The V call is TRBV28, the J call TRBJ1-5; TRBD1 might be the D (5 bases). The CDR3 contains 11 residues. Trimming stripped 8 bases from V and 4 bases from J, with 6 bases between. Looked up from germline, CDR1 is MDHEN and CDR2 is SYDVKM. CDR3 amino acids: CASQGNQPQHF. CDR3 nucleotides: TGTGCCAGCCAGGGTAATCAGCCCCAGCATTTT.